The following is a TCR beta chain sequence with its context. The antigen is undetermined. Germline CDR1 LGHNT, CDR2 FRNRAP. The length of the CDR3 is 14 residues. V lost 7 bases and J lost 2, with 14 bases in between. The entry originates in a study of cytomegalovirus exposure and HLA in healthy donors. Study-wide results and caveats: Rates of TCR association differed by HLA locus in a later analysis, with DRB1 highest and HLA-C lowest.

Researchers ran the PCR with 60 Vbeta and 13 Jbeta primers. Measured with immunoSEQ multiplex PCR; TCRdb has only the in-frame clones, and not every one. The data show 77,000 or so clones, 78% seen once. This clonotype was sampled from a man aged 35-49 years in good health and CMV-seronegative. Specimen: PBMCs. This chain uses TRBV12-5 with TRBJ1-1, with D possibly TRBD1 on 5 matching bases. The CDR3 bases are TGTGCTAGTGCCTTGGGGGGGGGTAACACTGAAGCTTTCTTT. It is translated as CASALGGGNTEAFF. Full variable domain (remainder filled in from reference TRBV12-5 and TRBJ1-1): DARVTQTPRHKVTEMGQEVTMRCQPILGHNTVFWYRQTMMQGLELLAYFRNRAPLDDSGMPKDRFSAEMPDATLATLKIQPSEPRDSAVYFCASALGGGNTEAFFGQGTRLTVV.